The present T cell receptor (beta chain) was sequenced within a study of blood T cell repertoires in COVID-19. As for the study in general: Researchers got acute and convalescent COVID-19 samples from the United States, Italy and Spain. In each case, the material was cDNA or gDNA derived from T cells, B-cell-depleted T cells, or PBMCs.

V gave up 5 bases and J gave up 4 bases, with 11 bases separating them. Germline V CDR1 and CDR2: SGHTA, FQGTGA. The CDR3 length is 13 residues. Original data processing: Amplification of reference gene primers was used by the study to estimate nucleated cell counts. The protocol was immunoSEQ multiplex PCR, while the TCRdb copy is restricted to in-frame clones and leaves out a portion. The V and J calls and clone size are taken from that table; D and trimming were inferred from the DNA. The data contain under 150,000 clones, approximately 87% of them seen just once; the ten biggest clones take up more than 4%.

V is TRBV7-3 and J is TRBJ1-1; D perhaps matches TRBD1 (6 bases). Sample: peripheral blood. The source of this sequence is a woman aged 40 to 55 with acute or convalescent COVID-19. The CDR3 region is CASSLGGATEAFF. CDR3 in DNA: TGTGCCAGCAGCCTTGGGGGGGCCACTGAAGCTTTCTTT.